This is a list of T cell receptor beta chains from one sample in a study of PD-L1 blockade in urothelial cancer. The assay was immunoSEQ multiplex PCR, and TCRdb's table has in-frame clones only and misses some. Among about 88,000 clones listed, 85% to 95% were seen once. The input for sequencing was PBMCs, taken around atezolizumab (anti-PD-L1) treatment. The receptors were sampled from a man in his 60s with urothelial cancer. CDR3s include the opening cysteine and the closing phenylalanine or tryptophan. A D gene is named only where the DNA matches it firmly. Size is omitted from some rows. Given values are once, few, many or a class for expanded clones.

d_call: TRBD1; clone_size: .; j_call: TRBJ2-3; v_call: TRBV7-9; cdr3_aa: CASSLAPQGVGDTQYF; cdr3_nt: TGTGCCAGCAGCTTAGCGCCACAGGGGGTAGGAGATACGCAGTATTTT
d_call: TRBD2; clone_size: .; j_call: TRBJ2-1; v_call: TRBV10-3; cdr3_aa: CAISDSGGSYNEQFF; cdr3_nt: TGTGCCATCAGTGACAGCGGGGGATCCTACAATGAGCAGTTCTTC
d_call: .; clone_size: .; j_call: TRBJ1-1; v_call: TRBV7-6; cdr3_aa: CASSSPYEKTENTEAFF; cdr3_nt: TGTGCCAGCAGCTCACCCTACGAAAAGACTGAGAACACTGAAGCTTTCTTT
d_call: TRBD2; clone_size: .; j_call: TRBJ2-3; v_call: TRBV4-2; cdr3_aa: CASSQDLASGRDTQYF; cdr3_nt: TGTGCCAGCAGCCAAGATCTCGCTAGCGGGAGGGATACGCAGTATTTT
d_call: .; clone_size: .; j_call: TRBJ1-1; v_call: TRBV5-1; cdr3_aa: CASSMTAMNTEAFF; cdr3_nt: TGCGCCAGCAGCATGACAGCTATGAACACTGAAGCTTTCTTT
d_call: TRBD2; clone_size: .; j_call: TRBJ2-3; v_call: TRBV19; cdr3_aa: CDEYPQASGSPITDTQYF; cdr3_nt: TGTGACGAGTATCCCCAGGCTAGCGGGAGTCCCATCACAGATACGCAGTATTTT
d_call: .; clone_size: .; j_call: TRBJ2-3; v_call: TRBV7-2; cdr3_aa: CASSSAPGHTTDTQYF; cdr3_nt: TGTGCCAGCAGCTCCGCTCCGGGACACACCACAGATACGCAGTATTTT
d_call: .; clone_size: .; j_call: TRBJ1-3; v_call: TRBV6-1; cdr3_aa: CASRGGSISGNTIYF; cdr3_nt: TGTGCCAGCAGGGGAGGCTCGATCTCTGGAAACACCATATATTTT
d_call: TRBD1; clone_size: .; j_call: TRBJ2-5; v_call: TRBV18; cdr3_aa: CASSLNRGRGETQYF; cdr3_nt: TGTGCCAGCTCACTTAATAGGGGGCGAGGAGAGACCCAGTACTTC
d_call: TRBD1; clone_size: .; j_call: TRBJ2-2; v_call: TRBV18; cdr3_aa: CAITDRANTGELFF; cdr3_nt: TGTGCCATCACGGACAGGGCGAACACCGGGGAGCTGTTTTTT
d_call: .; clone_size: .; j_call: TRBJ1-4; v_call: TRBV6-5; cdr3_aa: CASTETVNEKLFF; cdr3_nt: TGTGCCAGCACTGAAACTGTTAATGAAAAACTGTTTTTT
d_call: TRBD2; clone_size: .; j_call: TRBJ2-7; v_call: TRBV27; cdr3_aa: CASSISGVAGPYEQYF; cdr3_nt: TGTGCCAGCAGTATCTCAGGGGTAGCGGGACCCTACGAGCAGTACTTC
d_call: TRBD1; clone_size: .; j_call: TRBJ1-1; v_call: TRBV7-3; cdr3_aa: CASSLEYRGTEAFF; cdr3_nt: TGTGCCAGCAGCCTCGAATACAGGGGTACTGAAGCTTTCTTT
d_call: TRBD2; clone_size: .; j_call: TRBJ2-1; v_call: TRBV5-1; cdr3_aa: CASSLGASGDNEQFF; cdr3_nt: TGCGCCAGCAGCTTGGGCGCTAGCGGGGACAATGAGCAGTTCTTC
d_call: TRBD2; clone_size: .; j_call: TRBJ2-1; v_call: TRBV9; cdr3_aa: CASSAIFGTSGVTDEQFF; cdr3_nt: TGTGCCAGCAGCGCAATCTTCGGGACTAGCGGGGTGACCGATGAGCAGTTCTTC
d_call: .; clone_size: once; j_call: TRBJ2-5; v_call: TRBV5-4; cdr3_aa: CASSGGGALQETQYF; cdr3_nt: TGTGCCAGCAGCGGAGGAGGGGCTTTGCAAGAGACCCAGTACTTC
d_call: .; clone_size: .; j_call: TRBJ1-4; v_call: TRBV30; cdr3_aa: CAWSVGNTGRGEKLFF; cdr3_nt: TGTGCCTGGAGTGTGGGGAATACAGGGAGGGGCGAAAAACTGTTTTTT
d_call: .; clone_size: few; j_call: TRBJ1-5; v_call: TRBV15; cdr3_aa: CATKAGQGGYQPQHF; cdr3_nt: TGTGCCACCAAGGCCGGCCAGGGTGGATATCAGCCCCAGCATTTT
d_call: .; clone_size: .; j_call: TRBJ2-1; v_call: TRBV19; cdr3_aa: CASKFQGISYNEQFF; cdr3_nt: TGTGCCAGTAAATTCCAGGGTATCTCCTACAATGAGCAGTTCTTC
d_call: .; clone_size: .; j_call: TRBJ2-1; v_call: TRBV2; cdr3_aa: CASIRGHSDNEQFF; cdr3_nt: TGTGCCAGCATTCGGGGACATAGCGACAATGAGCAGTTCTTC
d_call: .; clone_size: few; j_call: TRBJ1-1; v_call: TRBV7-3; cdr3_aa: CASSLSRELNTEAFF; cdr3_nt: TGTGCCAGCAGCCTAAGCCGGGAACTGAACACTGAAGCTTTCTTT
d_call: .; clone_size: .; j_call: TRBJ2-5; v_call: TRBV5-1; cdr3_aa: CASSFPGEETQYF; cdr3_nt: TGCGCCAGCAGCTTCCCCGGGGAAGAGACCCAGTACTTC
d_call: .; clone_size: .; j_call: TRBJ1-1; v_call: TRBV25-1; cdr3_aa: CASSERSSNTEAFF; cdr3_nt: TGTGCCAGCAGTGAGCGGAGTTCGAACACTGAAGCTTTCTTT
d_call: TRBD1; clone_size: once; j_call: TRBJ1-4; v_call: TRBV5-4; cdr3_aa: CASSSGQGAGRGEKLFF; cdr3_nt: TGTGCCAGCAGCTCGGGACAGGGGGCGGGCCGTGGGGAAAAACTGTTTTTT
d_call: TRBD2; clone_size: .; j_call: TRBJ2-7; v_call: TRBV19; cdr3_aa: CASSMVAGPNYEQYF; cdr3_nt: TGTGCCAGTAGTATGGTAGCGGGGCCGAACTACGAGCAGTACTTC
d_call: TRBD1; clone_size: .; j_call: TRBJ2-2; v_call: TRBV19; cdr3_aa: CASSIPPQGGAGELFF; cdr3_nt: TGTGCCAGTAGTATCCCGCCACAGGGGGGTGCCGGGGAGCTGTTTTTT
d_call: TRBD2; clone_size: .; j_call: TRBJ2-5; v_call: TRBV6-6; cdr3_aa: CATQTSGGAGTQYF; cdr3_nt: TGTGCCACCCAGACTAGCGGGGGGGCCGGGACCCAGTACTTC
d_call: TRBD1; clone_size: .; j_call: TRBJ2-1; v_call: TRBV19; cdr3_aa: CASSGTVPADYNEQFF; cdr3_nt: TGTGCCAGTAGTGGGACAGTCCCTGCGGACTACAATGAGCAGTTCTTC
d_call: TRBD2; clone_size: .; j_call: TRBJ2-7; v_call: TRBV6-6; cdr3_aa: CASSPATSGGYEQYF; cdr3_nt: TGTGCCAGCAGCCCCGCGACTAGCGGGGGCTACGAGCAGTACTTC
d_call: .; clone_size: .; j_call: TRBJ2-2; v_call: TRBV15; cdr3_aa: CATSRDWSTGTGELFF; cdr3_nt: TGTGCCACCAGCAGAGATTGGTCTACGGGGACCGGGGAGCTGTTTTTT
d_call: TRBD1; clone_size: .; j_call: TRBJ2-1; v_call: TRBV4-2; cdr3_aa: CASSPSDRDDNEQFF; cdr3_nt: TGTGCCAGCAGCCCCTCGGACAGGGATGACAATGAGCAGTTCTTC
d_call: TRBD1; clone_size: .; j_call: TRBJ2-4; v_call: TRBV15; cdr3_aa: CATSRDKAGSQGTKNIQYF; cdr3_nt: TGTGCCACCAGCAGAGATAAGGCAGGGTCACAGGGGACCAAAAACATTCAGTACTTC
d_call: .; clone_size: .; j_call: TRBJ2-7; v_call: TRBV7-2; cdr3_aa: CASSLAGGGAAYEQYF; cdr3_nt: TGTGCCAGCAGCTTAGCGGGCGGAGGGGCGGCCTACGAGCAGTACTTC
d_call: TRBD1; clone_size: .; j_call: TRBJ2-1; v_call: TRBV7-9; cdr3_aa: CASSPTGGAYNEQFF; cdr3_nt: TGTGCCAGCAGCCCGACAGGGGGGGCCTACAATGAGCAGTTCTTC
d_call: TRBD2; clone_size: .; j_call: TRBJ2-3; v_call: TRBV10-2; cdr3_aa: CASSVAGTSDTDTQYF; cdr3_nt: TGCGCCAGCAGTGTCGCTGGGACTAGCGATACAGATACGCAGTATTTT
d_call: .; clone_size: .; j_call: TRBJ1-4; v_call: TRBV7-2; cdr3_aa: CASSETAAKEKLFF; cdr3_nt: TGTGCCAGCAGCGAAACGGCGGCCAAGGAAAAACTGTTTTTT
d_call: .; clone_size: .; j_call: TRBJ2-7; v_call: TRBV6-1; cdr3_aa: CASSRQAPYEQYF; cdr3_nt: TGTGCCAGCAGTAGGCAGGCCCCCTACGAGCAGTACTTC
d_call: .; clone_size: once; j_call: TRBJ1-1; v_call: TRBV7-8; cdr3_aa: CASSLRSGGTEAFF; cdr3_nt: TGTGCCAGCAGCTTACGATCGGGAGGCACTGAAGCTTTCTTT
d_call: TRBD1; clone_size: .; j_call: TRBJ1-4; v_call: TRBV6-6; cdr3_aa: CASSYGTGQGYEKLFF; cdr3_nt: TGTGCCAGCAGCTACGGGACGGGACAGGGTTACGAAAAACTGTTTTTT
d_call: TRBD1; clone_size: .; j_call: TRBJ2-7; v_call: TRBV14; cdr3_aa: CASSQTGQGGYEQYF; cdr3_nt: TGTGCCAGCAGCCAGACCGGACAGGGGGGCTACGAGCAGTACTTC
d_call: .; clone_size: .; j_call: TRBJ1-3; v_call: TRBV27; cdr3_aa: CASSKTGGSGNTIYF; cdr3_nt: TGTGCCAGCAGTAAGACGGGGGGCTCTGGAAACACCATATATTTT